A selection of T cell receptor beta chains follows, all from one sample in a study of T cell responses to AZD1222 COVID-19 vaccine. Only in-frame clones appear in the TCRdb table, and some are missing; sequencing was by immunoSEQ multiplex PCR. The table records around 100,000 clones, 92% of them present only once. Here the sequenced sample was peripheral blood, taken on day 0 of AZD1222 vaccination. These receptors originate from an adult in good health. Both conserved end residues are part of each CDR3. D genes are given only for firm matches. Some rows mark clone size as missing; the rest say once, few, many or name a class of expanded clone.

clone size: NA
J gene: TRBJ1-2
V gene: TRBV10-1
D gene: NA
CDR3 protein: CASSLGSGPPYYGYTF
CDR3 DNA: TGCGCCAGCAGTTTAGGGAGCGGGCCCCCTTACTATGGCTACACCTTC

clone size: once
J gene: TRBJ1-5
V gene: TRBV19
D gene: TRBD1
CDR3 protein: CASSIVGRGHDQPQHF
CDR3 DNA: TGTGCCAGTAGTATAGTGGGGAGGGGGCACGATCAGCCCCAGCATTTT

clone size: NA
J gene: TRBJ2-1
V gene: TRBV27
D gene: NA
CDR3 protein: CASTFLTGSYNEQFF
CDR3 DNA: TGTGCCAGTACGTTCTTGACGGGGTCGTACAATGAGCAGTTCTTC

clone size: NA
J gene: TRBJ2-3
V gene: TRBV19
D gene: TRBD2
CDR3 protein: CASSIGGGPDTQYF
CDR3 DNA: TGTGCCAGTAGTATCGGGGGGGGGCCAGATACGCAGTATTTT

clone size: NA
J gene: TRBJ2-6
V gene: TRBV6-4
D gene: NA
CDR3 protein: CASSDGEGANVLTF
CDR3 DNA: TGTGCCAGCAGTGACGGGGAAGGGGCCAACGTCCTGACTTTC

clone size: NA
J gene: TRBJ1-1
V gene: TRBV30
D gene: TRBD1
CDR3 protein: CAWADRPNTEAFF
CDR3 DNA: TGTGCCTGGGCGGACAGGCCGAACACTGAAGCTTTCTTT

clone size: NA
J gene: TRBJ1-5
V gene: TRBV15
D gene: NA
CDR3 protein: CATSRDSNTGIGNQPQHF
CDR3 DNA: TGTGCCACCAGCAGAGATTCTAACACGGGGATAGGCAATCAGCCCCAGCATTTT

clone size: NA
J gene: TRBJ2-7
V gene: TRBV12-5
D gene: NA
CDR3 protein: CASGLVPLGEQYF
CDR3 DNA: TGTGCTAGTGGTTTGGTACCTTTAGGCGAGCAGTACTTC

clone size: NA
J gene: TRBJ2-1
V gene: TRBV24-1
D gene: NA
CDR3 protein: CATSVLGGVAGAANEQFF
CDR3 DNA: TGTGCCACCAGTGTATTAGGTGGAGTGGCAGGCGCCGCGAATGAGCAGTTCTTC

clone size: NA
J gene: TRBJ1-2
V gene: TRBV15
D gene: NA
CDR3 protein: CATSRDQYGYTF
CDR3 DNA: TGTGCCACCAGCAGAGATCAGTATGGCTACACCTTC

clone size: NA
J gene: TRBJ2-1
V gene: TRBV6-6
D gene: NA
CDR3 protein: CASTAEGGLYNEQFF
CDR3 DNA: TGTGCCAGCACTGCAGAGGGGGGTTTATACAATGAGCAGTTCTTC

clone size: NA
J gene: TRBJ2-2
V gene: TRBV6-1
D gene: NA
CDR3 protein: CASSEIRGEGGELFF
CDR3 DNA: TGTGCCAGCAGTGAAATCAGGGGAGAGGGCGGGGAGCTGTTTTTT

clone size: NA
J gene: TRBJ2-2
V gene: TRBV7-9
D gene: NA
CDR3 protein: CASSLGRPNTGELFF
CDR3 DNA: TGTGCCAGCAGCTTAGGCAGGCCGAACACCGGGGAGCTGTTTTTT

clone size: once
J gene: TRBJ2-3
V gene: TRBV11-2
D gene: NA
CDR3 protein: CASSRTGGTDTQYF
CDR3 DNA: TGTGCCAGCAGCCGGACTGGGGGCACAGATACGCAGTATTTT